This T cell receptor beta chain was retrieved from a study of blood T cell repertoires in COVID-19. Background on the study: Some COVID-19 samples were acute and others convalescent; all came from the United States, Italy and Spain.

V was cut by 3 bases and J by 5 bases, with 16 bases left in between. There are 15 residues in the CDR3. Germline assignment: CDR1 KGHSH and CDR2 LQKENI. Generated by immunoSEQ multiplex PCR, the TCRdb table keeps only in-frame clones and is missing some. The table records 200,000 to 250,000 clones, around nine tenths of them present only once. The sample comprised peripheral blood. This receptor was identified in a woman aged 55-70 years who had recovered from COVID-19. The chain employs TRBV18 and TRBJ1-2; maybe TRBD1 (6 bases). CDR3 in amino acids: CASSPADSFSYGYTF. The CDR3 DNA is TGTGCCAGCTCACCTGCGGACAGCTTTTCTTATGGCTACACCTTC.